These 29 T cell receptor beta chains were sequenced from one sample in a study of identical twins (dated by TCRdb to the mid-2010s). Library preparation was by 5' RACE. Sequencer: Illumina HiSeq 2000. Starting from the raw public reads, TCRdb applied fastp trimming at Q25, assembled clones with MiXCR and retained in-frame beta chains. Identical CDR3 protein sequences are pooled into one entry, listed with their most common genes and DNA. This sample comprises 1.5 million or so distinct CDR3 sequences, about 31% of them detected only once. In total, the top ten clones hold 0.25% to 0.3% of the sample. Sequencing was carried out using cord blood. The receptors stem from a newborn girl in good health.

This clonotype was detected many times. V and J are TRBV2 and TRBJ2-3, with 11 nucleotides matching TRBD2. V dropped 7 bases and J dropped 5; count of bases not matched to a gene: 2. The CDR3 is made up of 13 amino acids. From germline, CDR1 is SNHLY and CDR2 FYNNEI. In DNA form, the CDR3 reads TGTGCCAGCACTGGACTAGCGGGAGATACGCAGTATTTT. It yields the protein CASTGLAGDTQYF.

The V and J genes are TRBV19 and TRBJ1-2; TRBD1 matches 9 bases. The germline gives CDR1 LNHDA, CDR2 SQIVND (reference sequence). The CDR3 runs to 13 residues. Trimming cost V 8 bases and J 1 base; bases outside gene matches: 2. The chain's CDR3 is CASRQGVNYGYTF. The DNA of the CDR3 is TGTGCCAGTCGACAGGGGGTTAACTATGGCTACACCTTC. The full variable domain, completed using reference TRBV19 and TRBJ1-2, is DGGITQSPKYLFRKEGQNVTLSCEQNLNHDAMYWYRQDPGQGLRLIYYSQIVNDFQKGDIAEGYSVSREKKESFPLTVTSAQKNPTAFYLCASRQGVNYGYTFGSGTRLTVV.

Points on this clonotype: One end of the junction does not line up with germline, which may come from a read error. The gene calls are TRBV5-5 and TRBJ1-2; 9 bases are a match to TRBD1. The CDR3 extends over 15 amino acids. The germline V gene encodes CDR1 SGHKS and CDR2 YYEKEE (reference sequence). CDR3 loop: CASRPPGQGNYGCTF. The CDR3 region has the DNA TGTGCCAGCAGGCCACCGGGACAGGGCAACTATGGCTGCACCTTC.

The chain couples TRBV10-3 to TRBJ2-7; 8 positions agree with TRBD2. Germline V gene lookup returns CDR1 ENHRY and CDR2 SYGVKD. The CDR3 spans 16 residues. V gave up 4 bases and J gave up 1 base; unmatched junction bases: 9. The CDR3 is CAISGTSRALSYEQYF. CDR3 DNA: TGTGCCATCAGTGGGACTAGCAGGGCACTTTCCTACGAGCAGTACTTC.

This chain connects TRBV20-1 to TRBJ2-1; D remains unclear. This CDR3 region has 13 residues. The germline V gene has CDR1 DFQATT and CDR2 SNEGSKA (reference sequence). V was shortened by 6 bases and J by 4 bases, with 13 bases between the two germline ends. The CDR3 here is CSARLLGYNEQFF. The CDR3 bases are TGCAGTGCACGGCTGTTGGGGTACAATGAGCAGTTCTTC.

The rearrangement uses TRBV9 and TRBJ2-1, with 7 bases lining up with TRBD2. The CDR3 runs 15 residues. Germline V gives CDR1 SGDLS, CDR2 YYNGEE. V lost 0 bases and J lost 7; bases outside the gene matches: 7. The CDR3, as DNA: TGTGCCAGCAGCGTAGTGGCGGGAGCTGGTAATGAGCAGTTCTTC. Translation: CASSVVAGAGNEQFF.

This sequence joins TRBV7-2 and TRBJ2-2; no definite D call. From germline, CDR1 is SGHTA and CDR2 FQGNSA. The CDR3 consists of 18 residues. With 0 bases removed from V and 2 bases from J, the gap between germline ends came to 16 bases. CDR3 in amino acids: CASSLAHPAGGNTGELFF. The DNA of the CDR3 is TGTGCCAGCAGCTTAGCCCACCCGGCTGGCGGCAACACCGGGGAGCTGTTTTTT.

The chain links TRBV5-6 to TRBJ2-3; 8 bases align to TRBD2. Germline CDR1 is SGHDT and CDR2 is YYEEEE. The CDR3 spans 16 residues. J gave up 0 bases and V 4 bases, and 7 bases lay outside the gene matches. The CDR3 sequence: CASSVQRELSTDTQYF. CDR3 DNA: TGTGCCAGCAGCGTCCAGCGGGAGCTAAGCACAGATACGCAGTATTTT.

The gene calls are TRBV25-1 and TRBJ2-6; the D gene is possibly TRBD1 (5 bases). V was shortened by 1 base and J by 2 bases, with 12 bases between the two germline ends. The germline V gene encodes CDR1 MGHDK and CDR2 SYGVNS. This CDR3 is built from 17 residues. The CDR3 region is CASSEFPRGPGANVLTF. The CDR3 region has the DNA TGTGCCAGCAGTGAATTTCCTAGGGGTCCTGGGGCCAACGTCCTGACTTTC.

V and J are TRBV12-3 or TRBV12-4 and TRBJ2-7, with D perhaps matching TRBD2 (5 bases). There are 13 residues in the CDR3. V was trimmed by 6 bases and J by 2 bases, leaving 11 bases between them. CDR3 sequence: CASRPEGAYEQYF. In DNA, the CDR3 is TGTGCCAGCAGACCTGAGGGCGCCTACGAGCAGTACTTC.

This clonotype was picked up a small number of times. A much bigger clone sits one base away, suggesting this may be a read error. J is TRBJ1-1 and V is TRBV10-3, with 11 positions matching TRBD1. Germline CDR1 reads ENHRY; CDR2 reads SYGVKD. The J segment lost 4 bases and the V segment lost 8 bases, leaving 0 bases of the junction unmatched. The CDR3 is 12 residues long. The CDR3 here is CAIGTGGTEAFF. CDR3 bases: TGTGCCATCGGGACAGGGGGCACTGAAGCTTTCTTT.

This sequence joins TRBV20-1 and TRBJ1-2; D remains ambiguous. The V gene's germline CDR1 is DFQATT and CDR2 SNEGSKA (reference sequence). Trimming removed 4 bases from V and 8 bases from J, with 8 bases in between. The CDR3 totals 10 residues. The CDR3 DNA reads as TGCAGTGCTAAGGTTGACGGCTACACCTTC. Its translation is CSAKVDGYTF.

Only a few counts were recorded for this clonotype. The J gene is TRBJ1-2, the V gene TRBV10-3, with a tentative D call TRBD1 (5 bases). The CDR3 has 16 residues. Trimming left V 6 bases short and J 4 bases short, with 21 bases between. In germline, CDR1 is ENHRY, CDR2 SYGVKD. DNA for the CDR3: TGTGCCATCAGCCGGCGGGGGGGTCAGGAGGGCTATGGCTACACCTTC. Its translation is CAISRRGGQEGYGYTF.

The chain is built from TRBV28 and TRBJ2-3; 11 nucleotides align to TRBD2. The CDR3 extends over 17 amino acids. V gave up 1 base and J gave up 6 bases; unmatched junction bases: 9. The germline gives CDR1 MDHEN, CDR2 SYDVKM. CDR3 nucleotides: TGTGCCAGCAGTTTATACAGATGGGCTAGCGGGAGGGATACGCAGTATTTT. Translated: CASSLYRWASGRDTQYF.

This clonotype was seen a single time. A much larger clone is a single base away; this may be a read error. This CDR3 reads CASILRPPWGYNEQYF. CDR3 in DNA: TGTGCCAGCATCCTCAGGCCCCCTTGGGGGTACAATGAGCAGTACTTC. The gene calls are TRBV7-8 and TRBJ2-5, with D possibly being TRBD1 or TRBD2 (5 bases each). V lost 7 bases and J lost 11, with 29 bases in between. The CDR3 is 16 amino acids. Looked up from germline, CDR1 is SGHVS and CDR2 is FQNEAQ.

There are a few counts of this clonotype. This chain links TRBV28 with TRBJ1-4; TRBD1 matches 7 bases. The germline CDR1 and CDR2 sequences are MDHEN and SYDVKM. The CDR3 is 17 residues long. Trimming took 6 bases from V and 3 from J; bases not matched to a gene: 13. DNA of the CDR3: TGTGCCAGCAGCTCTATTCGACAGGGAAGGGCTAATGAAAAACTGTTTTTT. Amino acid sequence: CASSSIRQGRANEKLFF.

The J gene is TRBJ2-2, the V gene TRBV20-1; the match to TRBD2 covers 8 bases. The CDR3 is made up of 14 amino acids. The V and J ends lost 3 bases and 6 bases, in that order; junction bases with no gene match: 6. Germline V gives CDR1 DFQATT, CDR2 SNEGSKA (reference sequence). CDR3 residues: CSARKRELAGELFF. Written as DNA, the CDR3 is TGCAGTGCTAGGAAGCGGGAGTTAGCCGGGGAGCTGTTTTTT.

This clonotype was detected a few times. The V call is TRBV2, the J call TRBJ2-2; D uncertain. The germline V gene encodes CDR1 SNHLY and CDR2 FYNNEI. The V end lost 7 bases, the J end lost 2 bases, and 8 bases lay between the germline ends. The CDR3 loop spans 13 amino acids. CDR3 sequence (DNA): TGTGCCAGCATAGTCTCTAACACCGGGGAGCTGTTTTTT. Its protein is CASIVSNTGELFF.

This clonotype occurred a few times. The chain carries TRBV20-1 and TRBJ1-5; no firm D call. With 7 bases removed from V and 1 base from J, the gap between germline ends came to 8 bases. From germline, CDR1 is DFQATT and CDR2 SNEGSKA (reference sequence). The CDR3 extends over 12 amino acids. In DNA, the CDR3 is TGCAGTGTTTGTCGGAGCAATCAGCCCCAGCATTTT. This encodes CSVCRSNQPQHF.

This clonotype was seen at least ten times. The chain has TRBV25-1 and TRBJ1-5; D may be TRBD1 (6 bases). CDR3 length equals 13 residues. Germline V CDR1 and CDR2: MGHDK, SYGVNS. Between the trimmed V and J ends, which lost 4 bases and 2 bases, there was a span of 6 bases. The CDR3 DNA sequence: TGTGCCAGCAGTGCAGGGGGCAATCAGCCCCAGCATTTT. Translation gives CASSAGGNQPQHF.

This clonotype was observed once. J is TRBJ2-4 and V is TRBV20-1; 7 positions match TRBD2. J was trimmed by 1 base and V by 0 bases; bases with no gene match: 12. The CDR3 has 18 amino acids. Germline loops: CDR1 DFQATT, CDR2 SNEGSKA (reference sequence). The CDR3 DNA follows: TGCAGTGCTAGAGATTTGCGTAAGGGAGGGTCGGCCAAAAACATTCAGTACTTC. This gives the protein CSARDLRKGGSAKNIQYF.

This rearrangement joins TRBV5-1 to TRBJ1-1; 8 bases line up with TRBD1. Germline values: CDR1 SGHRS, CDR2 YFSETQ. The ends lost 4 bases at V and 7 bases at J; junction bases unmatched: 3. This CDR3 is 12 amino acids long. The CDR3 DNA reads TGCGCCAGCAGCCACGGACAGGGTGAAGCTTTCTTT. Its protein is CASSHGQGEAFF.

The chain employs TRBV6-5 and TRBJ1-5; D unresolved. The germline gives CDR1 MNHEY, CDR2 SVGAGI. Trimming took off 6 bases at V and 0 bases at J, with 9 bases between the two ends. This CDR3 comprises 14 residues. This CDR3 reads CASRGRDSNQPQHF. As DNA, the CDR3 is TGTGCCAGCAGAGGTCGAGATAGCAATCAGCCCCAGCATTTT.

J is TRBJ2-7 and V is TRBV6-6, with 7 nucleotides matching TRBD2. J gave up 3 bases and V 6 bases, and 14 bases lay outside the gene matches. Germline lookup yields CDR1 MNHNY and CDR2 SVGAGI (reference sequence). This CDR3 is built from 16 residues. DNA of the CDR3: TGTGCCAGCAGGACGGGTCGGGGGGTTAACGACTACGAGCAGTACTTC. The encoded protein is CASRTGRGVNDYEQYF.

The V gene is TRBV5-1, the J gene TRBJ1-4; 8 bases map to TRBD1. J lost 0 bases, V lost 0 bases, and 7 bases had no gene match. The CDR3 has 18 amino acids. Germline CDR1 reads SGHRS; CDR2 reads YFSETQ. This CDR3 is CASSLVQGALPTNEKLFF. For the CDR3, the DNA is TGCGCCAGCAGCTTGGTTCAGGGGGCCCTACCAACTAATGAAAAACTGTTTTTT.

CDR3 amino acids: CASSTAEGSNQPQHF. The CDR3 region has the DNA TGTGCCAGCTCAACAGCGGAGGGTAGCAATCAGCCCCAGCATTTT. The J gene is TRBJ1-5, the V gene TRBV18; D remains unclear. Per the germline V gene, CDR1 is KGHSH and CDR2 is LQKENI. V was shortened by 5 bases and J by 0 bases, with 11 bases between the two germline ends. This CDR3 is built from 15 residues.

This clonotype is a singleton in its sample. The chain carries TRBV20-1 and TRBJ2-3, with 9 bases that match TRBD1. The CDR3 is 14 amino acids. Trimming removed 6 bases from V and 0 bases from J; junction bases left unmatched: 4. The germline gives CDR1 DFQATT, CDR2 SNEGSKA (reference sequence). The CDR3 spells CSAAGQGSTDTQYF. CDR3 sequence (DNA): TGCAGTGCGGCGGGACAGGGTAGCACAGATACGCAGTATTTT.

V gene TRBV28 combines with J gene TRBJ1-6; TRBD1 matches at 8 bases. CDR1 MDHEN and CDR2 SYDVKM come from the germline V gene. The junction had 5 bases not matched to a gene; V was cut back by 8 bases and J by 8 bases. This CDR3 comprises 13 residues. CDR3 sequence (DNA): TGTGCCAGCGGCAGGGGGCTTGATTCACCCCTCCACTTT. Its translation: CASGRGLDSPLHF.

V and J are TRBV28 and TRBJ1-1, with a weak D call TRBD1 (5 bases). Trimming shortened V by 6 bases and J by 4 bases, and 12 bases separated the two germline ends. The germline gives CDR1 MDHEN, CDR2 SYDVKM. This CDR3 has 13 amino acids. The CDR3 here is CASSQGWGTEAFF. CDR3 nucleotides: TGTGCCAGCAGCCAGGGTTGGGGCACTGAAGCTTTCTTT. Supplemented by reference TRBV28 and TRBJ1-1, the full variable domain reads DVKVTQSSRYLVKRTGEKVFLECVQDMDHENMFWYRQDPGLGLRLIYFSYDVKMKEKGDIPEGYSVSREKKERFSLILESASTNQTSMYLCASSQGWGTEAFFGQGTRLTVV.